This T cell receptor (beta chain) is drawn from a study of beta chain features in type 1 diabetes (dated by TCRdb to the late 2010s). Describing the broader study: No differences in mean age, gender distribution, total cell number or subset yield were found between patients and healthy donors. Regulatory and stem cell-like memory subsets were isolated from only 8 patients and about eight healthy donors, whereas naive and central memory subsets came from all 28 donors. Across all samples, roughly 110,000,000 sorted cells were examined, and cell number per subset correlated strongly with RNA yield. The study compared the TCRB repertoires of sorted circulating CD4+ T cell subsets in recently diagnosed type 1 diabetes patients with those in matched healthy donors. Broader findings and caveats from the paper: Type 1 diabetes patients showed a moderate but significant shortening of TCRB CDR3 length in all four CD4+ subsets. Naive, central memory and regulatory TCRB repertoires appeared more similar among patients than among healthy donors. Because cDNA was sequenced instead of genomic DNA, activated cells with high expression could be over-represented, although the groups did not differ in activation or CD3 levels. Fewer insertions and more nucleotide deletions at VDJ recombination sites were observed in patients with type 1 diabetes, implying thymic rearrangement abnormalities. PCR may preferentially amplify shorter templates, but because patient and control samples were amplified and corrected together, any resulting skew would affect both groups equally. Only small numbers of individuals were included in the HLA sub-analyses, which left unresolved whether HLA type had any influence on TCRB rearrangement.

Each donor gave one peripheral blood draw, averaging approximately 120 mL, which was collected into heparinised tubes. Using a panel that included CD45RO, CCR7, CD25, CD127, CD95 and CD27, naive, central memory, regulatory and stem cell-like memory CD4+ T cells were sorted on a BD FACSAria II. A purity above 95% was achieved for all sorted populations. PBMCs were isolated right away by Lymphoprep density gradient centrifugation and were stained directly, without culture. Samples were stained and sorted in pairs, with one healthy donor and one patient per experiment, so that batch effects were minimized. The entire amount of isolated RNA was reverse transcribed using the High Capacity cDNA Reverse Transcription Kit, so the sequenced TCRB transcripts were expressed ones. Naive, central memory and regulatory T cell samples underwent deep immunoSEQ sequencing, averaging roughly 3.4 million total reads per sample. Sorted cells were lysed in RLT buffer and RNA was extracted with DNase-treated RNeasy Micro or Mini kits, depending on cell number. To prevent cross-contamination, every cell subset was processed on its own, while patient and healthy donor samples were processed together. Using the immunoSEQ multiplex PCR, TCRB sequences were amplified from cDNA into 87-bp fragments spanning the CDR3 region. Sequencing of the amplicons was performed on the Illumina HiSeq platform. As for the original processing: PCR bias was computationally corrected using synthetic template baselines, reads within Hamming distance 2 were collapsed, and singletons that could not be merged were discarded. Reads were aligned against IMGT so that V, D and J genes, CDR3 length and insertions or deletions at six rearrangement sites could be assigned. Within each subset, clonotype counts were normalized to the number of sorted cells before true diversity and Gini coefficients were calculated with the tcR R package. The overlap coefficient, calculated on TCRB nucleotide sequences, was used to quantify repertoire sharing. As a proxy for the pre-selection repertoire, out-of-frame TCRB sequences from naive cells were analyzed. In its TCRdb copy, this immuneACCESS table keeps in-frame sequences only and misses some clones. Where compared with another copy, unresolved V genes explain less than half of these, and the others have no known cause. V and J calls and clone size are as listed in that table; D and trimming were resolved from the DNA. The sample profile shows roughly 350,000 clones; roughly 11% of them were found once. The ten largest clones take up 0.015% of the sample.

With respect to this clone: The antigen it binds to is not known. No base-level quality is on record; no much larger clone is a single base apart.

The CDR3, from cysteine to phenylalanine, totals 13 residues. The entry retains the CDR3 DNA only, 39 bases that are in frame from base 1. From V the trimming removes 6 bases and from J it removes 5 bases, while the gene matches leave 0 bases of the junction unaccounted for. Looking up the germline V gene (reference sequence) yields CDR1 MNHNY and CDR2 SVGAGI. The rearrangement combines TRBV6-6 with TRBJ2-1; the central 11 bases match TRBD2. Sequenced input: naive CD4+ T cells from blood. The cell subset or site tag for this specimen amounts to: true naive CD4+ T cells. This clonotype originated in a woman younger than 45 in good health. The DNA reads TGTGCCAGCAGACTAGCGGGGGACAATGAGCAGTTCTTC. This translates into CASRLAGDNEQFF.